The rows below give T cell receptor beta chains drawn from one sample of a study of T cells expressing NK-cell markers. Each CDR3 protein gets one entry in TCRdb, which reprocessed the 5' RACE reads and gives no DNA. This sample's table has approximately 150,000 distinct CDR3 sequences. Sequenced material: blood T cells: a sorted CD56 or NKG2C T cell subset, CD4+ or CD8+ T cells, or bulk PBMC T cells (not recorded which). The receptors stem from a man between 18 and 29 years old in good health. Each CDR3 is given with its conserved first and last residue. Fields, in order: V gene, J gene, CDR3 protein.

>TRBV7-9|TRBJ2-6
CASSLAWDPPGANVLTF
>TRBV11-2|TRBJ2-2
CASSFGQTNTGELFF
>TRBV5-5|TRBJ2-7
CASSATTSGAYEQYF
>TRBV27|TRBJ2-7
CASSPWGDEQYF
>TRBV9|TRBJ2-1
CASSVSRTSGEEQFF
>TRBV7-8|TRBJ2-5
CASSPTGAYETQYF
>TRBV4-3|TRBJ2-5
CASSQVWREAGGETQYF
>TRBV15|TRBJ2-5
CATSGGTPETQYF
>TRBV30|TRBJ2-3
CAWDQGLGTDTQYF
>TRBV4-3|TRBJ2-1
CASSRTGTSGTNEQFF
>TRBV6-5|TRBJ2-1
CASSYDGRVYNEQFF
>TRBV5-1|TRBJ2-3
CASSGEVPDTQYF
>TRBV18|TRBJ2-3
CASSALNGNTDTQYF
>TRBV7-9|TRBJ2-7
CASSLGSTGEQYF
>TRBV25-1|TRBJ2-7
CASIEGVLPYEQYF
>TRBV7-9|TRBJ2-1
CASSLLGYNEQFF
>TRBV7-9|TRBJ2-3
CASSLRGGSHDTQYF
>TRBV29-1|TRBJ2-2
CSSQDYTGELFF
>TRBV9|TRBJ2-7
CASSSPLAGGLYEQYF
>TRBV19|TRBJ2-1
CASSIQGNEQFF
>TRBV27|TRBJ2-1
CASSLDSSGYNEQFF
>TRBV5-1|TRBJ2-3
CASSGTGEDSGWSDTQYF
>TRBV18|TRBJ1-4
CASSPTGGLGEKLFF
>TRBV21-1|TRBJ2-1
CASSKRGGGVPVGEQFF
>TRBV7-2|TRBJ1-1
CASSLRPGQMNTEAFF
>TRBV28|TRBJ2-7
CASSLETSGPKQYF
>TRBV7-6|TRBJ2-5
CASSSSLAGGETQYF
>TRBV7-9|TRBJ2-3
CASSPRSGLNTDTQYF
>TRBV5-6|TRBJ2-1
CASSLGVGGVVYNEQFF
>TRBV7-6|TRBJ2-1
CASSSPLRNNEQFF
>TRBV2|TRBJ2-3
CASSAVAGDLASTDTQYF
>TRBV13|TRBJ1-1
CASSLTHLNTEAFF
>TRBV4-3|TRBJ2-2
CASSQDRGQGELFF
>TRBV7-7|TRBJ2-3
CASSPAYPGSTGTDTQYF
>TRBV11-2|TRBJ2-1
CASSLEDPSLGSYNEQFF
>TRBV16|TRBJ2-1
CASSQFKAGGRNEQFF
>TRBV12-5|TRBJ2-3
CASGLVRGGTDTQYF
>TRBV28|TRBJ1-5
CASSLLGQVNQPQHF
>TRBV11-2|TRBJ1-2
CASKPGPDYGYTF
>TRBV5-1|TRBJ1-1
CASSLVPNEAFF
>TRBV18|TRBJ2-7
CASSPRGQGYEQYF
>TRBV7-8|TRBJ2-3
CASRAFDTQYF
>TRBV11-2|TRBJ1-4
CASSSQGYGNEKLFF
>TRBV5-1|TRBJ2-3
CASSQILGGEPDTQYF
>TRBV2|TRBJ2-7
CASSGGSSYEQYF
>TRBV5-8|TRBJ2-2
CASSYGTGVGELFF
>TRBV9|TRBJ2-1
CASSVGGAPSSYNEQFF
>TRBV6-5|TRBJ2-2
CASSIFDGNTGELFF
>TRBV25-1|TRBJ2-1
CASSEYSGNEQFF
>TRBV15|TRBJ1-5
CATSRDRGIRQPQHF
>TRBV27|TRBJ2-6
CASSFMGANVLTF
>TRBV28|TRBJ2-1
CASSTRTIGLADSEQFF
>TRBV10-3|TRBJ2-3
CAISDGVQGTDTQYF
>TRBV4-1|TRBJ2-5
CASSPRLAGEGETQYF
>TRBV7-9|TRBJ2-5
CASSWTSNQETQYF
>TRBV5-1|TRBJ2-3
CASSLARGSTDTQYF
>TRBV7-2|TRBJ2-3
CASSLAHEFGGLPRVTDTQYF
>TRBV7-8|TRBJ2-1
CASSLAHPRSSYNEQFF
>TRBV24-1|TRBJ2-2
CAPPGTSASNTGELFF
>TRBV5-1|TRBJ2-5
CASSSWGSGPVETQYF